A selection of T cell receptor beta chains follows, all from one sample in a study of blood T cells in healthy people across ages. Via MiXCR, TCRdb re-called the 5' RACE reads, giving one row per CDR3 protein. Of hundreds of thousands of distinct CDR3 sequences listed, 40% to 60% are singletons. Specimen: blood. All receptors derive from a young man in good health. Both conserved end residues are part of each CDR3. A D gene is named only where the DNA matches it firmly. Part of the rows lack a size; the others show once, few, many or a class for expanded clones.

v_gene	d_gene	j_gene	len	abundance	CDR3aa	CDR3nt
TRBV11-1	TRBD1	TRBJ1-1	16	many	CASSPTGDLLNTEAFF	TGTGCCAGCAGCCCGACAGGGGACCTGTTGAACACTGAAGCTTTCTTT
TRBV12-3/TRBV12-4	.	TRBJ2-7	16	.	CASTDPGESSYNEQYF	TGTGCCAGCACCGACCCAGGGGAGAGCTCCTACAATGAGCAGTACTTC
TRBV29-1	.	TRBJ2-1	14	few	CSVGTQDWGNEQFF	TGCAGCGTTGGAACCCAGGATTGGGGCAATGAGCAGTTCTTC
TRBV20-1	.	TRBJ1-2	14	.	CSAQRGVKDYGYTF	TGCAGTGCTCAACGGGGGGTGAAAGACTATGGCTACACCTTC
TRBV12-3/TRBV12-4	TRBD1	TRBJ1-2	16	few	CASIRDRKTNNYGYTF	TGTGCCAGCATCAGGGACAGGAAGACCAACAACTATGGCTACACCTTC
TRBV13	.	TRBJ2-7	15	.	CASSFGVGDTYEQYF	TGTGCCAGCAGCTTCGGGGTTGGGGACACCTACGAGCAGTACTTC
TRBV28	TRBD1	TRBJ2-5	15	.	CASSSTGEVRETQYF	TGTGCCAGCAGTTCCACAGGGGAAGTACGAGAGACCCAGTACTTC
TRBV10-3	.	TRBJ2-7	13	once	CAIRAPLASEQYF	TGTGCCATCAGGGCTCCACTAGCTAGCGAGCAGTACTTC
TRBV5-4	.	TRBJ2-3	14	.	CAIPGARFTDTQYF	TGTGCCATCCCCGGGGCCAGGTTCACAGATACGCAGTATTTT
TRBV5-6	.	TRBJ1-1	13	.	CASSLLGQIEAFF	TGTGCCAGCAGCTTGTTAGGACAGATTGAAGCTTTCTTT
TRBV3-1	TRBD1	TRBJ1-1	14	.	CASSLSRGDTEAFF	TGTGCCAGCAGCCTTAGCAGGGGGGACACTGAAGCTTTCTTT
TRBV9	.	TRBJ1-2	12	.	CASSVGPSGYTF	TGTGCCAGCAGCGTAGGACCATCCGGCTACACCTTC
TRBV12-3/TRBV12-4	.	TRBJ1-6	16	.	CASSVFLSSYNSPLHF	TGTGCCAGCAGTGTCTTTCTAAGCTCCTATAATTCACCCCTCCACTTT
TRBV2	.	TRBJ1-2	13	few	CASSEARRAGYTF	TGTGCCAGCAGTGAAGCTCGCAGGGCTGGCTACACCTTC
TRBV20-1	.	TRBJ2-7	11	few	CSPGASYEQYF	TGCAGTCCCGGGGCATCCTACGAGCAGTACTTC
TRBV11-3	.	TRBJ2-7	15	.	CASSRGGARNYEQYF	TGTGCCAGCAGCCGTGGGGGGGCTCGAAATTACGAGCAGTACTTC
TRBV20-1	.	TRBJ2-7	16	few	CSARDPGGQGSVEQYF	TGCAGTGCTAGAGATCCGGGGGGTCAGGGGTCTGTCGAGCAGTACTTC
TRBV7-9	.	TRBJ2-1	15	few	CASSLLAPSYNEQFF	TGTGCCAGCAGCTTACTAGCGCCCTCCTACAATGAGCAGTTCTTC
TRBV4-2	.	TRBJ2-5	14	.	CASSQDMEQETQYF	TGTGCCAGCAGCCAAGATATGGAGCAAGAGACCCAGTACTTC
TRBV25-1	TRBD1	TRBJ2-7	15	.	CASSETGDFPYEQYF	TGTGCCAGCAGTGAGACAGGGGATTTTCCCTACGAGCAGTACTTC
TRBV29-1	.	TRBJ2-5	15	few	CSVLPQVLQGGEQYF	TGCAGCGTCCTCCCACAGGTACTCCAAGGTGGGGAGCAGTACTTC
TRBV29-1	.	TRBJ2-5	14	.	CSVDGSFGGETQYF	TGCAGCGTTGATGGGTCTTTCGGGGGAGAGACCCAGTACTTC
TRBV7-8	TRBD1	TRBJ2-7	13	.	CASRGTGGLEQYF	TGTGCCAGCCGGGGGACAGGGGGTCTTGAGCAGTACTTC
TRBV20-1	TRBD1	TRBJ2-2	12	.	CSAQTGDGELFF	TGCAGTGCTCAGACAGGGGACGGGGAGCTGTTTTTT
TRBV20-1	TRBD2	TRBJ2-3	14	.	CSATSGGVADTQYF	TGCAGTGCTACTAGCGGGGGGGTCGCAGATACGCAGTATTTT
TRBV14	TRBD1	TRBJ1-1	15	few	CASSIWTGWDTEAFF	TGTGCCAGCAGTATTTGGACAGGTTGGGACACTGAAGCTTTCTTT
TRBV29-1	.	TRBJ2-7	12	many	CSVEGSSYEQYF	TGCAGCGTTGAGGGCAGCTCCTACGAGCAGTACTTC
TRBV28	TRBD1	TRBJ1-2	15	once	CASSTTGTANYGYTF	TGTGCCAGCAGCACCACCGGGACAGCTAACTATGGCTACACCTTC
TRBV5-1	TRBD1	TRBJ2-2	14	few	CASSPGQGSGELFF	TGCGCCAGCAGCCCCGGACAGGGCTCCGGGGAGCTGTTTTTT
TRBV9	.	TRBJ2-7	12	.	CASSVPTLEQYF	TGTGCCAGCAGCGTCCCTACCCTCGAGCAGTACTTC
TRBV2	TRBD1	TRBJ2-1	14	.	CASFSGQGLREQFF	TGTGCCAGTTTCTCGGGACAGGGCTTGAGAGAGCAGTTCTTC
TRBV3-1	TRBD1	TRBJ1-2	15	few	CASSQTDRVNYGYTF	TGTGCCAGCAGTCAGACGGACAGGGTTAACTATGGCTACACCTTC
TRBV12-3/TRBV12-4	.	TRBJ1-4	16	few	CASSSPDGTRDEKLFF	TGTGCCAGCAGTTCCCCCGACGGAACGAGGGATGAAAAACTGTTTTTT
TRBV29-1	.	TRBJ1-2	12	few	CSVEGGGYGYTF	TGCAGCGTTGAAGGGGGGGGCTATGGCTACACCTTC
TRBV7-9	.	TRBJ1-1	14	few	CASSLASGGTEAFF	TGTGCCAGCAGCTTAGCGTCGGGGGGCACTGAAGCTTTCTTT
TRBV20-1	.	TRBJ2-1	10	.	CSARMREQFF	TGCAGTGCTAGAATGCGGGAGCAGTTCTTC
TRBV6-6	TRBD1	TRBJ2-1	13	.	CASNQGADNEQFF	TGTGCCAGCAATCAGGGGGCTGACAATGAGCAGTTCTTC
TRBV5-1	TRBD2	TRBJ2-1	14	few	CASSLAILGGSEFF	TGCGCCAGCAGCTTGGCGATTCTGGGGGGGTCGGAGTTCTTC
TRBV29-1	.	TRBJ2-7	11	.	CSVRGTHEQYF	TGCAGCGTCCGGGGGACGCACGAGCAGTACTTC
TRBV27	.	TRBJ2-3	16	once	CASSWGRTISTDTQYF	TGTGCCAGCAGTTGGGGAAGGACGATTAGCACAGATACGCAGTATTTT
TRBV29-1	TRBD1	TRBJ2-7	13	.	CSGEGQGISEQYF	TGCAGCGGGGAGGGACAGGGGATCAGCGAGCAGTACTTC
TRBV19	.	TRBJ2-5	10	.	CASEEETQYF	TGTGCCAGTGAAGAAGAGACCCAGTACTTC
TRBV20-1	TRBD1	TRBJ1-6	16	few	CSARDGDRGDNSPLHF	TGCAGTGCTAGAGACGGAGACAGGGGAGACAATTCACCCCTCCACTTT
TRBV7-9	.	TRBJ2-3	14	few	CASSVQAFADTQYF	TGTGCCAGCAGCGTTCAGGCGTTCGCAGATACGCAGTATTTT
TRBV7-9	.	TRBJ1-5	15	.	CASGLDGVGNQPQHF	TGTGCCAGCGGCTTAGACGGGGTTGGTAATCAGCCCCAGCATTTT
TRBV7-2	TRBD1	TRBJ2-5	14	.	CASSLDRGEGGQYF	TGCGCCAGCAGCTTGGACAGGGGAGAAGGCGGGCAGTACTTC
TRBV7-9	TRBD1	TRBJ1-2	16	.	CASSLLSGQGDYGYTF	TGTGCCAGCAGCTTATTATCCGGACAGGGGGACTATGGCTACACCTTC
TRBV5-1	.	TRBJ2-5	14	few	CASSLTINQETQYF	TGCGCCAGCAGCTTGACCATTAACCAAGAGACCCAGTACTTC
TRBV4-2	.	TRBJ1-5	14	few	CASSHGDRNQPQHF	TGTGCCAGCAGCCACGGGGACCGAAATCAGCCCCAGCATTTT
TRBV7-8	TRBD1	TRBJ2-1	15	many	CASSFRDSSYNEQFF	TGTGCCAGCAGCTTCCGGGACAGCTCCTACAATGAGCAGTTCTTC
TRBV3-1	.	TRBJ2-7	14	once	CASSPTTRRGEQYF	TGTGCCAGCAGCCCTACGACTAGGAGGGGCGAGCAGTACTTC
TRBV27	.	TRBJ2-5	12	.	CASGEWRETQYF	TGTGCCAGCGGGGAATGGAGAGAGACCCAGTACTTC
TRBV5-6	.	TRBJ1-1	15	once	CASSLRGARDTEAFF	TGTGCCAGCAGCTTGCGGGGGGCGCGGGACACTGAAGCTTTCTTT
TRBV29-1	TRBD2	TRBJ2-5	15	many	CSVDLLAGPEETQYF	TGCAGCGTTGACCTTTTAGCGGGCCCAGAAGAGACCCAGTACTTC
TRBV7-8	.	TRBJ2-5	16	.	CASSPIPRQGLGTQYF	TGTGCCAGCAGCCCCATCCCCCGGCAGGGGTTGGGGACCCAGTACTTC
TRBV14	TRBD1	TRBJ2-2	16	.	CASSLEDRGLGGELFF	TGTGCCAGCAGCTTGGAGGACAGGGGTCTCGGCGGGGAGCTGTTTTTT
TRBV12-3/TRBV12-4	.	TRBJ1-3	14	.	CASSFAVDRNTIYF	TGTGCCAGCAGTTTCGCAGTTGATAGAAACACCATATATTTT